Sequencing of this T cell receptor beta chain was carried out in a study of siplizumab effects on memory and regulatory T cells. Findings and limits, study-wide: Of the proliferating CD4+ or CD8+ clones, roughly 75-97% lacked a naive or memory phenotype that could be assigned. In siplizumab conditions, mappable alloreactive CD4+ clones averaged 68.8% Treg-derived, against 25% to 30% in controls. Major contributors to the alloresponse seemed to be naive T cells, which also appeared more diverse than memory cells.

Sequenced by immunoSEQ multiplex PCR; TCRdb stores in-frame clones only, minus some. Here the sample spans 70,000 or so clones, under 95% being singletons. Worth noting for this clone: The antigen is undetermined.

From germline, CDR1 is SGHDT and CDR2 YYEEEE. This CDR3 spans 13 amino acids. Trimming shortened V by 3 bases and J by 3 bases, and 10 bases separated the two germline ends. Sequencing was done on a sample of CD8+ T cells sorted from blood. The TCR was taken from a human donor in good health. The V gene is TRBV5-6, the J gene TRBJ2-7; weak D call: TRBD1 (6 bases). The CDR3 DNA reads as TGTGCCAGCAGCTCCACGACAGGCTACGAGCAGTACTTC. This sequence encodes CASSSTTGYEQYF.